This T cell receptor (beta chain) emerged from a study of blood T cells in healthy people across ages. Overall study context: Capture via template switching afforded approximately one barcoded beta molecule per two T cells. Findings and limits, study-wide: Naive T cell percentage by flow cytometry tracked strongly with beta diversity. PBMCs left unsorted prevented a conclusive naive versus antigen-experienced comparison.

A word on this clonotype: Its antigen is still unknown.

The authors drew approximately 9 milliliters of peripheral blood from each donor. A J-beta primer mix and a sample-barcoded 5' primer were used in a second PCR of roughly 6 to 11 cycles. TCRdb reprocessed the 5' RACE reads with MiXCR, giving one entry per CDR3 protein. Altogether about 640,000 distinct CDR3 sequences are present, about 53% being singletons, with the ten largest covering 30% to 45%. Input material: blood. The receptor's source is a man in his fifties or sixties in good health.

DNA of the CDR3: TGCAGTGCAGCCGTGACAGGAACAGATACGCAGTATTTT. Protein product: CSAAVTGTDTQYF. This chain joins TRBV20-1 and TRBJ2-3; D may be TRBD1 (6 bases). V lost 6 bases and J lost 3, with 13 bases in between. This CDR3 comprises 13 residues. The germline gives CDR1 DFQATT, CDR2 SNEGSKA (reference sequence).